One TCR beta chain is described in this entry. The antigen it binds to is not known. No qualities accompany the bases; no much larger clone lies one base away. What the time point label conveys for this sample: baseline before first vaccination. Vaccinee samples were obtained from the UK trials COV001 and COV002, which included a single-blind randomized controlled phase 2/3 trial of AZD1222 (ChAdOx1 nCoV-19) in healthy adults. For TCRbeta chain sequencing, PBMC samples were collected from trial participants at day 0 and at day 28 after the second dose. This entry comes from a study of T cell responses to AZD1222 COVID-19 vaccine (dated by TCRdb to the early 2020s). Background for the entire study: AZD1222 recipients whose second dose came at about 4 weeks and those whose second dose came at about 12 weeks were combined into one group, since spike-specific TCR depth and breadth did not differ between the two schedules. TCR sequencing was performed for 230 to 250 trial participants, of whom roughly 200 were given two doses of AZD1222 and approximately 25 were given two doses of MenACWY control vaccine. Trial participants were enrolled into age subgroups of 18-55, 56-69 and 70-plus years, which contained about 150, 27 and 61 TCR-sequenced participants, respectively.

Overall study outcomes, separate from this receptor: Conclusions about previously exposed vaccinees are limited, since just 5 or 6 AZD1222 recipients were seropositive for SARS-CoV-2 at baseline. Because no day 14 peak-response samples were available, repertoires were characterized only after the peak T cell response. CD4 TCRs associated with the vaccine covered the entire spike protein, and the dominant responses were in regions 160-218 and 743-854. After two AZD1222 doses, spike-specific TCR breadth and depth were significantly higher than at day 0 and than in MenACWY recipients. The 56-69-year group was small, and its depth increase did not reach significance, likely because of low power. Reportedly, almost half of the unique spike-specific TCRs recognized epitopes lying outside the regions that are mutated in the B.1.351 and B.1.1.7 variants. Most participants were white British and females outnumbered males, and the authors suggested that clonal diversity may have been underestimated.

V loses 1 base, J loses 10 bases, and the germline ends lie 7 bases apart. The CDR3, from cysteine to phenylalanine, totals 12 residues. Solely the CDR3 DNA is kept, with 36 bases framed from the first base. Sequences MNHNS (CDR1) and SASEGT (CDR2) are obtained from the germline V gene. The CDR3 regions of human TCRbeta chains were analyzed by immunosequencing. Under the source paper's analysis protocol: TCRs in the repertoires were compared against a reference library of SARS-CoV-2-specific TCRs that had been generated with the MIRA antigen-specificity platform. Breadth was defined as the fraction of unique TCRs that were SARS-CoV-2-associated. Depth was defined as the fraction of total T cells that were SARS-CoV-2-associated. Using the MIRA data, every spike-specific TCR was mapped to the spike region that the TCR reacted to and assigned to either a CD4 or a CD8 class. Log10-transformed breadth and depth values were compared by one-way ANOVA with Sidak's multiple comparisons tests. The source is immuneACCESS, and TCRdb retained only in-frame sequences with V and J called. Part of the clones is not carried over; for the studies checked, unresolved V genes explain less than half of this, and the remainder is unexplained. V and J calls and clone size follow that table, whereas D and trimming were derived from the DNA. The sample profile shows about 140,000 clones; under 95% of them were found once. The ten largest clones capture around 4.7% of the sample.

The sample in question was peripheral blood, obtained on day 0 of AZD1222 vaccination. The chain is encoded by TRBV6-1 joined to TRBJ2-2, with an unclear D gene assignment. The sequence was collected from an adult in good health. The CDR3 is CASSEGPTELFF. The DNA reads as follows: TGTGCCAGCAGTGAAGGCCCGACGGAGCTGTTTTTT.